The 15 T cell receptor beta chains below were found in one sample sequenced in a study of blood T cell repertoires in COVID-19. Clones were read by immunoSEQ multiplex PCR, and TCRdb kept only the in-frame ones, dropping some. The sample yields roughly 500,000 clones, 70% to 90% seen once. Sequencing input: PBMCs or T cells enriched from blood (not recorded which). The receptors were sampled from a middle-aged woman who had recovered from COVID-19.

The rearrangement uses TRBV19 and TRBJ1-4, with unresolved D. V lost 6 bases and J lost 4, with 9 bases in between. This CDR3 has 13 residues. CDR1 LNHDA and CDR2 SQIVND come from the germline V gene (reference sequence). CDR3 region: CASRTTLNEKLFF. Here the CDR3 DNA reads TGTGCCAGTAGGACAACCCTTAATGAAAAACTGTTTTTT.

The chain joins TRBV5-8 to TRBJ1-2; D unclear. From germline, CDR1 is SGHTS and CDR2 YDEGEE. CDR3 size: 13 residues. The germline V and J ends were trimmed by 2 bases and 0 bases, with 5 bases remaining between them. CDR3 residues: CASSFGSNYGYTF. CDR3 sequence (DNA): TGTGCCAGCAGCTTTGGCTCTAACTATGGCTACACCTTC. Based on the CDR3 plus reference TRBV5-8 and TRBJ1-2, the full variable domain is EAGVTQSPTHLIKTRGQQATLRCSPISGHTSVYWYQQALGLGLQFLLWYDEGEERNRGNFPPRFSGRQFPNYSSELNVNALELEDSALYLCASSFGSNYGYTFGSGTRLTVV.

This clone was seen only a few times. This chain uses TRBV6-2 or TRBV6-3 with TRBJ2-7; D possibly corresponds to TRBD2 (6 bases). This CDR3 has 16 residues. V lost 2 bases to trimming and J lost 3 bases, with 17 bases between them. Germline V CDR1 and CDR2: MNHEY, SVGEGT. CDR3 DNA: TGTGCCAGCAGTTACGATAGCGGCACGGGGATCTACGAGCAGTACTTC. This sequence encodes CASSYDSGTGIYEQYF.

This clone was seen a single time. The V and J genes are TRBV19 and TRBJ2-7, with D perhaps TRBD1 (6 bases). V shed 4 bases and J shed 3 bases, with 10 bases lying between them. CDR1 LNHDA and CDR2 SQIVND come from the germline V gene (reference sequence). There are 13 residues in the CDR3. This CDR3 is CASSTRGNYEQYF. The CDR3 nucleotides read TGTGCCAGTAGTACCAGGGGCAACTACGAGCAGTACTTC.

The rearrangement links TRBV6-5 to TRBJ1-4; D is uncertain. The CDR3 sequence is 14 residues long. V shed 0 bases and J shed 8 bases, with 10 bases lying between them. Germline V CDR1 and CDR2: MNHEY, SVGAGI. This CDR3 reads CASSYSSGREKLFF. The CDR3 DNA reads TGTGCCAGCAGTTACTCCTCTGGGAGGGAAAAACTGTTTTTT.

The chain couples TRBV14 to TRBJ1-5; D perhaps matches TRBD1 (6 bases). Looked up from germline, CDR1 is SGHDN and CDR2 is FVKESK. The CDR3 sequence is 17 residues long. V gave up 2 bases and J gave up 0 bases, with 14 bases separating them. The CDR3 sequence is CASSQIYRDYSNQPQHF. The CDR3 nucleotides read TGTGCCAGCAGCCAAATTTACAGGGACTATAGCAATCAGCCCCAGCATTTT.

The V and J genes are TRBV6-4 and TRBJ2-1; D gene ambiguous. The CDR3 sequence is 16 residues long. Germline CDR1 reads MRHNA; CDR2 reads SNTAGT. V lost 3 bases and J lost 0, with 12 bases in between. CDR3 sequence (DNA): TGTGCCAGCAGTGAGGCGGAGCGTAGCTCCTACAATGAGCAGTTCTTC. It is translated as CASSEAERSSYNEQFF.

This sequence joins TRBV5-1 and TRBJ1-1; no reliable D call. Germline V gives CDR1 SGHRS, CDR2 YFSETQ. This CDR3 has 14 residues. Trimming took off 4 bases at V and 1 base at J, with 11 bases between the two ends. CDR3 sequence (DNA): TGCGCCAGCAGCACCACCGCGGGGAACACTGAAGCTTTCTTT. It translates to CASSTTAGNTEAFF.

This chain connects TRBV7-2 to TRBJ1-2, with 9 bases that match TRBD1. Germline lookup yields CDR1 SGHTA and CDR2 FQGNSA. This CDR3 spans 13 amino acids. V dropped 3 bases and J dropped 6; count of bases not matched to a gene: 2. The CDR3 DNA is TGTGCCAGCAGCTTCCGGGACAGGGATGGCTACACCTTC. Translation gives CASSFRDRDGYTF. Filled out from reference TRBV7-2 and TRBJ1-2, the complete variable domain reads GAGVSQSPSNKVTEKGKDVELRCDPISGHTALYWYRQSLGQGLEFLIYFQGNSAPDKSGLPSDRFSAERTGGSVSTLTIQRTQQEDSAVYLCASSFRDRDGYTFGSGTRLTVV.

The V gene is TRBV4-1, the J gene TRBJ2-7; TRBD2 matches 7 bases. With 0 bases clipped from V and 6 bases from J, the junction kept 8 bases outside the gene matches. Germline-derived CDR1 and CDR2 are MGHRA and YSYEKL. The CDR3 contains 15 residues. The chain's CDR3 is CASSQDGEGQGEQYF. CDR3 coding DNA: TGCGCCAGCAGCCAAGATGGGGAGGGGCAGGGCGAGCAGTACTTC.

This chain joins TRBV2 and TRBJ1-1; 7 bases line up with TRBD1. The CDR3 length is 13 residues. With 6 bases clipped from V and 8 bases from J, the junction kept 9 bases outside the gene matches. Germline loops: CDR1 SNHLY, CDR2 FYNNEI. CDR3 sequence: CASRAYTGQEAFF. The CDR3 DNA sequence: TGTGCCAGCAGGGCCTATACGGGACAGGAAGCTTTCTTT.

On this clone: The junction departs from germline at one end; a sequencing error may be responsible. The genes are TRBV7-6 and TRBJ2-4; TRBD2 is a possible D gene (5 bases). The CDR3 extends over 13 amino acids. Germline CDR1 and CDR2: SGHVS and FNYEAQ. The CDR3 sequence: CLAPYIAKNIQYF. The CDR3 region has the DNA TGCCTAGCCCCTTATATAGCCAAAAACATTCAGTACTTC.

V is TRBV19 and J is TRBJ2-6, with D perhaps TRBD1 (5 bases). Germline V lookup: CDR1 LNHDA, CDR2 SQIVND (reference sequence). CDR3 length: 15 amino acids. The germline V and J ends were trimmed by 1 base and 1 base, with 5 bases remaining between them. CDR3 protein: CASSIGQSGANVLTF. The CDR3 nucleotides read TGTGCCAGTAGTATAGGACAGTCTGGGGCCAACGTCCTGACTTTC.

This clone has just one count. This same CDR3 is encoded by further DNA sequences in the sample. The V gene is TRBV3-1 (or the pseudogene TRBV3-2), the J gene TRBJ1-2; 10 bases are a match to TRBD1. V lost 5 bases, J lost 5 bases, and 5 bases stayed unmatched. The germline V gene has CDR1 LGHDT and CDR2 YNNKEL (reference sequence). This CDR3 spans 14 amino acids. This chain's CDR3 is CASSWGQGSYGYTF. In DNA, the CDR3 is TGTGCCAGCAGCTGGGGACAGGGGTCTTATGGCTACACCTTC.

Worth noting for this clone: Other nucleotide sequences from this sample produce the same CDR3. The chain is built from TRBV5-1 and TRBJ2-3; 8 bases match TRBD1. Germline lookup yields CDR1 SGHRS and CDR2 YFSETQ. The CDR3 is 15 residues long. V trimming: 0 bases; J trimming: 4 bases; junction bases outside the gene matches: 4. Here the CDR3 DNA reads TGCGCCAGCAGCTTGGTAGGCAGGGGGCCAGATACGCAGTATTTT. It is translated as CASSLVGRGPDTQYF.